A single sample gave rise to the 25 T cell receptor beta chains below, sequenced in a study of blood T cells in healthy people across ages. Primed by a sample-barcoded 5' primer and a J-beta primer mix, a second PCR proceeded for about 7 to 12 cycles. Using its own MiXCR run on the 5' RACE reads, TCRdb lists one record per CDR3 protein. The data show 550,000 to 600,000 distinct CDR3 sequences, approximately 27% seen once. Sequenced material: blood. All receptors derive from a woman aged 65 to 85 in good health.

A few counts support this clonotype. The chain carries TRBV7-3 and TRBJ2-5; a weak D match, TRBD1 (6 bases). The CDR3 is 16 residues long. The V end was cut by 2 bases, the J end by 2 bases, with 15 bases between. Germline CDR1 and CDR2: SGHTA and FQGTGA. The CDR3 nucleotides are TGTGCCAGCAGCTTAGGTCCCCTTCAGGGGCAAGAGACCCAGTACTTC. Its protein product is CASSLGPLQGQETQYF.

The chain couples TRBV7-2 to TRBJ1-4; a possible D gene is TRBD1 (5 bases). V dropped 8 bases and J dropped 8 bases, with 12 bases sitting between them. The CDR3 has 12 residues. The germline V gene encodes CDR1 SGHTA and CDR2 FQGNSA. CDR3 sequence (DNA): TGTGCCAGCGGGGGAAGCGGAGAAAAACTGTTTTTT. Its protein is CASGGSGEKLFF.

The rearrangement links TRBV7-3 to TRBJ2-1; D uncertain. The V and J ends lost 0 bases and 1 base respectively, with 7 bases between them. Per germline, CDR1 SGHTA and CDR2 FQGTGA. This CDR3 is built from 15 residues. CDR3 amino acids: CASSLTGRSYNEQFF. DNA of the CDR3: TGTGCCAGCAGCTTAACGGGTCGTTCCTACAATGAGCAGTTCTTC.

The rearrangement joins TRBV7-2 to TRBJ2-7, with TRBD2 matching over 9 bases. This CDR3 spans 16 amino acids. CDR1 SGHTA and CDR2 FQGNSA come from the germline V gene. Trimming at V came to 1 base and at J to 1 base, leaving 5 bases not matched to a gene. DNA for the CDR3: TGTGCCAGCAGCTTAGACAGCGGGGGGTCGTCCTACGAGCAGTACTTC. Protein product: CASSLDSGGSSYEQYF. The full variable domain, with the rest looked up from reference TRBV7-2 and TRBJ2-7, is GAGVSQSPSNKVTEKGKDVELRCDPISGHTALYWYRQSLGQGLEFLIYFQGNSAPDKSGLPSDRFSAERTGGSVSTLTIQRTQQEDSAVYLCASSLDSGGSSYEQYFGPGTRLTVT.

The rearrangement joins TRBV28 to TRBJ1-1; no definite D call. CDR1 and CDR2 (germline): MDHEN, SYDVKM. The CDR3 extends over 12 amino acids. Trimming took 4 bases from V and 3 from J, leaving 6 bases between them. The DNA of the CDR3 is TGTGCCAGCAGTTCTTGGGACACTGAAGCTTTCTTT. Translated: CASSSWDTEAFF.

The chain employs TRBV7-9 and TRBJ2-1; 7 bases are a match to TRBD2. Trimming at V came to 2 bases and at J to 7 bases, leaving 14 bases not matched to a gene. The CDR3 totals 17 residues. The germline CDR1 and CDR2 sequences are SEHNR and FQNEAQ (reference sequence). The CDR3 loop reads CASSLTAGRGLGNEQFF. The CDR3, as DNA: TGTGCCAGCAGCTTAACCGCAGGGAGGGGATTAGGGAATGAGCAGTTCTTC.

The V gene is TRBV5-1, the J gene TRBJ2-5; the D is unclear. Germline loops: CDR1 SGHRS, CDR2 YFSETQ. V dropped 4 bases and J dropped 3 bases, with 13 bases sitting between them. The CDR3 totals 14 residues. In DNA form, the CDR3 reads TGCGCCAGCAGCCGAACGGTGGGCGAAGAGACCCAGTACTTC. Translation gives CASSRTVGEETQYF.

This chain uses TRBV18 with TRBJ2-6; D uncertain. Trimming removed 3 bases from V and 0 bases from J, with 9 bases in between. The germline V gene encodes CDR1 KGHSH and CDR2 LQKENI. The CDR3 length is 16 residues. CDR3 bases: TGTGCCAGCTCACCCAGGCCCGGCTCTGGGGCCAACGTCCTGACTTTC. Translating gives CASSPRPGSGANVLTF. Full variable domain (missing parts from reference TRBV18 and TRBJ2-6): NAGVMQNPRHLVRRRGQEARLRCSPMKGHSHVYWYRQLPEEGLKFMVYLQKENIIDESGMPKERFSAEFPKEGPSILRIQQVVRGDSAAYFCASSPRPGSGANVLTFGAGSRLTVL.

This chain uses TRBV7-9 with TRBJ2-5, with 8 bases matching TRBD2. This CDR3 comprises 15 residues. J was trimmed by 1 base and V by 1 base; bases with no gene match: 2. Looked up from germline, CDR1 is SEHNR and CDR2 is FQNEAQ (reference sequence). The CDR3 nucleotides are TGTGCCAGCAGCTTAGGCGGGGGGATCCAAGAGACCCAGTACTTC. Translating gives CASSLGGGIQETQYF. The full variable domain, completed using reference TRBV7-9 and TRBJ2-5, is DTGVSQNPRHKITKRGQNVTFRCDPISEHNRLYWYRQTLGQGPEFLTYFQNEAQLEKSRLLSDRFSAERPKGSFSTLEIQRTEQGDSAMYLCASSLGGGIQETQYFGPGTRLLVL.

The table lists this clonotype with a few counts. This chain joins TRBV5-1 and TRBJ2-3, with 10 bases matching TRBD2. CDR1 is SGHRS and CDR2 is YFSETQ in the germline V gene. CDR3 size: 18 residues. The J segment lost 9 bases and the V segment lost 2 bases, leaving 18 bases of the junction unmatched. The CDR3 here is CASSFGASGGQLGETQYF. CDR3 bases: TGCGCCAGCAGCTTTGGAGCTAGCGGGGGCCAATTAGGAGAAACGCAGTATTTT.

This rearrangement joins TRBV7-3 to TRBJ2-5; 9 bases match TRBD2. Germline values: CDR1 SGHTA, CDR2 FQGTGA. V shed 2 bases and J 0 bases; nucleotides not matched to a gene: 10. CDR3 size: 18 residues. The CDR3, as DNA: TGTGCCAGCAGCTTATTGGTAGGAGGACTAGCGAACCAAGAGACCCAGTACTTC. Translated, it gives CASSLLVGGLANQETQYF.

This rearrangement joins TRBV13 to TRBJ2-1, with 12 bases lining up with TRBD2. Germline V gene data show CDR1 as PRHDT and CDR2 as FYEKMQ (reference sequence). J lost 5 bases, V lost 5 bases, and 10 bases had no gene match. The CDR3 has 17 amino acids. CDR3 region: CASSPRPGLAGNNEQFF. CDR3 nucleotides: TGTGCCAGCAGCCCAAGACCGGGACTAGCGGGCAACAATGAGCAGTTCTTC.

In this sample, this clonotype turned up once. The chain is built from TRBV12-5 and TRBJ1-2; TRBD1 is a possible D gene (6 bases). The CDR3 extends over 15 amino acids. Trimming cost V 5 bases and J 4 bases, with 17 bases left between them. The germline CDR1 and CDR2 sequences are LGHNT and FRNRAP. The CDR3 nucleotides are TGTGCTAGTGGTACCGGTGTTTACAGGGCCTATGGCTACACCTTC. Translation gives CASGTGVYRAYGYTF.

Ten or more counts support this clonotype. CDR3 coding DNA: TGTGCCAGCAGCCAAGCAACCTACGAGCAGTACTTC. Protein product: CASSQATYEQYF. V and J are TRBV3-1 and TRBJ2-7; D unclear. Trimming stripped 1 base from V and 2 bases from J, with 3 bases between. The CDR3 consists of 12 residues. Looked up from germline, CDR1 is LGHDT and CDR2 is YNNKEL (reference sequence).

The genes are TRBV21-1 and TRBJ2-1. TRBV21-1 is a known pseudogene. The CDR3 sequence is 15 residues long. CDR3 coding DNA: TGTGCCAGCAGCTGGTGGGCTAGCTCCTACAATGAGCAGTTCTTC. Its translation is CASSWWASSYNEQFF.

V and J are TRBV4-3 and TRBJ2-3; D uncertain. The CDR3 runs to 13 residues. CDR1 and CDR2 from the germline V gene are LGHNA and YSLEER. Trimming took off 0 bases at V and 3 bases at J, with 4 bases between the two ends. The CDR3 loop reads CASSQEWTDTQYF. The CDR3 nucleotides read TGCGCCAGCAGCCAAGAATGGACAGATACGCAGTATTTT.

With regard to this clonotype: A junction end diverges from the germline sequence, so it may reflect a read error. V usage is TRBV12-3 or TRBV12-4 and J usage is TRBJ2-7; 11 positions agree with TRBD1. The CDR3 length is 15 residues. The CDR3 bases are TGTGCCAGCAGTACCGGGACAGGGGGGGTTCCTACGGTGAACTTC. It codes for CASSTGTGGVPTVNF.

This clonotype was picked up a small number of times. The chain couples TRBV11-2 to TRBJ2-7; 9 nucleotides line up with TRBD2. Germline CDR1 and CDR2: SGHAT and FQNNGV. The CDR3 has 15 amino acids. V trimming: 2 bases; J trimming: 4 bases; junction bases outside the gene matches: 6. In DNA form, the CDR3 reads TGTGCCAGCAGCTTAACGGTAGCGGGGGCATACGAGCAGTACTTC. Protein product: CASSLTVAGAYEQYF.

The chain has TRBV20-1 and TRBJ2-5; TRBD2 matches at 13 bases. J lost 3 bases, V lost 6 bases, and 7 bases had no gene match. The V gene's germline CDR1 is DFQATT and CDR2 SNEGSKA (reference sequence). This CDR3 comprises 15 residues. Here the CDR3 reads CSAKLAGGIKETQYF. CDR3 sequence (DNA): TGCAGTGCAAAACTAGCGGGGGGGATTAAAGAGACCCAGTACTTC.

This sequence joins TRBV6-2 or TRBV6-3 and TRBJ1-2, with 9 bases identical to TRBD1. CDR1 MNHEY and CDR2 SVGEGT come from the germline V gene. This CDR3 is 13 amino acids long. V lost 6 bases to trimming and J lost 2 bases; unmatched junction nucleotides: 1. Written as DNA, the CDR3 is TGTGCCAGCAGCGACAGGGGGAACTATGGCTACACCTTC. This gives the protein CASSDRGNYGYTF.

This sequence joins TRBV5-5 and TRBJ1-5, with D maybe TRBD1 (6 bases). V lost 4 bases and J lost 1, with 15 bases in between. In germline, CDR1 is SGHKS, CDR2 YYEKEE (reference sequence). This CDR3 has 16 amino acids. CDR3 amino acids: CASSQTWGQSNQPQHF. Written as DNA, the CDR3 is TGTGCCAGCAGCCAGACCTGGGGGCAAAGCAATCAGCCCCAGCATTTT.

The chain employs TRBV20-1 and TRBJ2-1, with TRBD2 matching 12 bases. The CDR3 length is 15 residues. With 1 base clipped from V and 5 bases from J, the junction kept 3 bases outside the gene matches. Looked up from germline, CDR1 is DFQATT and CDR2 is SNEGSKA (reference sequence). CDR3 amino acids: CSARGTSGVNNEQFF. Written as DNA, the CDR3 is TGCAGTGCTAGAGGGACTAGCGGGGTTAACAATGAGCAGTTCTTC.

This clonotype was seen a few times. The chain links TRBV9 to TRBJ2-2; unclear D gene. V was shortened by 0 bases and J by 8 bases, with 8 bases between the two germline ends. The CDR3 runs to 13 residues. Germline V gives CDR1 SGDLS, CDR2 YYNGEE. The CDR3 region has the DNA TGTGCCAGCAGCGTAGGTGCCCCAGGGGAGCTGTTTTTT. Its protein product is CASSVGAPGELFF.

The V and J genes are TRBV20-1 and TRBJ1-3; maybe TRBD1 (6 bases). Trimming removed 0 bases from V and 0 bases from J, with 12 bases in between. This CDR3 has 16 residues. Germline lookup yields CDR1 DFQATT and CDR2 SNEGSKA (reference sequence). This CDR3 reads CSARDLQGYSGNTIYF. The CDR3 nucleotides read TGCAGTGCTAGAGACCTACAGGGCTACTCTGGAAACACCATATATTTT.

This clonotype was observed at least ten times. This rearrangement joins TRBV20-1 to TRBJ2-5; D might be TRBD1 or TRBD2, each matching 5 bases. Deletions cut 3 bases from V and 1 base from J, with 12 bases between. The CDR3 contains 14 residues. Germline V lookup: CDR1 DFQATT, CDR2 SNEGSKA (reference sequence). This chain's CDR3 is CSARSGTGQETQYF. The CDR3 DNA reads as TGCAGTGCTAGGTCAGGGACGGGCCAAGAGACCCAGTACTTC.